The entry below describes one T cell receptor (beta chain). The clone's antigen remains unknown. Per-nucleotide qualities are absent, and no much larger clonotype sits a single base away. The receptor library was made with the immunoSEQ multiplex PCR assay. The source is immuneACCESS, and TCRdb retained only in-frame sequences with V and J called. Part of the clones is not carried over; for the studies checked, unresolved V genes explain less than half of this, and the remainder is unexplained. The sample table shows about 83,000 clones, and under 80% are seen once. 4% of the sample comes from the top ten. The data originate from a study of radiotherapy plus CTLA-4 blockade in lung cancer (dated by TCRdb to 2016 to 2018). For context, the study as a whole: Objective responses occurred in about 20% of enrolled patients, and about 33% achieved disease control. Beyond this particular receptor, the publication reports: The strongest predictors of response were reported to be early dynamic shifts in blood T cell clones along with a rise in serum interferon-beta following radiation. After treatment with radiotherapy and ipilimumab, TCR clones that originated in tumors expanded in peripheral blood.

V has 8 bases trimmed and J has 2 bases trimmed; junction bases matching no gene number 7. For CDR1 and CDR2, the germline V gene (reference sequence) lists MNHNY and SVGAGI. Taken from cysteine to phenylalanine, the CDR3 has 14 residues. Only CDR3 DNA remains: 42 bases, in frame from the first base. In this study, focal radiation therapy paired with CTLA-4 blockade (ipilimumab) was tested in patients who had chemo-refractory metastatic non-small-cell lung cancer. The sequence joins TRBV6-6 to TRBJ2-5, and 8 bases in between align with TRBD2. The specimen was peripheral blood, collected from a patient treated with radiotherapy plus ipilimumab. The receptor was isolated from a human donor with non-small cell lung cancer who had a partial response to radiotherapy plus ipilimumab. Some clones in this sample may be carry-over from other donors' samples. The encoded CDR3 is CASRAGGQQETQYF. Read as DNA, the sequence is TGTGCCAGCCGGGCGGGGGGCCAGCAAGAGACCCAGTACTTC.